The sequence of this T cell receptor beta chain was determined in a study of monozygotic twins with inflammatory bowel disease. Study observations and caveats: There was no way to distinguish the different T cell subtypes. No one strong IBD-associated signal or clonotype was supported. Using the inverse Simpson index, IBD patients had lower TCRbeta diversity than healthy co-twins.

Isolation of total RNA was performed on whole blood, with no prior T cell sorting. Germline CDR1 SGHTA, CDR2 FQGTGA. This CDR3 contains 15 residues. TCRdb re-called the 5' RACE reads; one entry per CDR3 protein, DNA not given. Reported are some 450,000 distinct CDR3 sequences; the ten largest clones contain 2% to 2.5%. To note about this clonotype: What it binds is not known.

The sequencing input was blood. V is TRBV7-3 and J is TRBJ2-1; TCRdb gives TRBD2 as the D gene, but with no DNA this cannot be confirmed. This TCR came from a human donor with ulcerative colitis or Crohn's disease, or a healthy co-twin of an affected twin (not recorded which). The CDR3 protein is CASSLGRGGSNEQFF.